Sequencing of this T cell receptor (beta chain) was carried out in a study of CD8+ T cells in alopecia areata (dated by TCRdb to 2016 to 2019). A note on the overall study: The study used high-throughput TCRbeta sequencing to examine T cell clonal expansion in alopecia areata, in both the C3H/HeJ mouse model and human patients. Scalp tissue and sorted CD4+ and CD8+ peripheral blood T cells from patchy and totalis/universalis alopecia areata patients and from healthy controls were covered by human TCRbeta sequencing. RNA came from the PAXgene miRNA kit for fixed scalp, the miRNeasy kit for PBMCs, and the RNeasy kit for mouse skin. TCRbeta CDR3 regions were amplified by immunoSEQ multiplex PCR with 35 Vbeta forward and 13 Jbeta reverse primers. Clonality in the scalp was compared among normal scalp (n=4), patchy alopecia areata scalp (n=8), and alopecia totalis/universalis scalp (n=8).

PBMCs were isolated by density centrifugation and stained for CD3, CD4 and CD8, and CD4+ and CD8+ T cells were sorted on a FACSAria. Scalp biopsies and blood samples were provided by unaffected controls. Library prep was done by the immunoSEQ multiplex PCR assay. For TCR sequencing, RNA was extracted from every sample and reverse transcribed into cDNA to serve as template. SuperScript III was used to make first-strand cDNA, primed with a 2:1 mix of oligo-dT and random hexamers. A synthetic immune receptor repertoire was used to gauge amplification bias, and whatever bias remained was removed computationally. From the authors' description of their analysis: Raw reads were preprocessed to remove errors, and CDR3 was defined by IMGT conventions from the conserved cysteine to phenylalanine. Clonality was computed as 1 minus the Shannon entropy, with the entropy normalized by log2 of the number of productive unique TCRs. Whether scalp clones were CD4 or CD8 was inferred by matching scalp TCRbeta sequences against CD4 and CD8 repertoires sorted from blood. In TCRdb, the immuneACCESS table is reduced to in-frame sequences with V and J assigned. These tables do not hold every clone; where another copy was compared, an unresolved V gene accounts for under half, and the others remain unexplained. Clonal size and the V and J genes are those of that table, whereas D and trimming came from the DNA. This sample has 200,000 to 250,000 clones in its table, and approximately 60% of those were observed once. The ten largest clonotypes hold nearly 5% of the sample.

Overall study outcomes, separate from this receptor: Scalp TCR repertoire analysis is complicated because resident alphabeta T cells in normal human skin are also sequenced, whereas mouse skin is dominated by gammadelta T cells. Shared TCR sequences between patients were less evident than in mice, which may be partly attributable to HLA diversity in the patient population. Compared with normal scalp, lesional scalp had higher clonality and more expanded CD8+ clones, particularly in alopecia totalis/universalis, a pattern that suggests antigenic drive.

The CDR3 holds 15 amino acids from the cysteine to the phenylalanine. CDR3 DNA is the only sequence kept; it has 45 bases, read in frame from the first base. The trim is 2 bases for V and 1 base for J, with a gap of 11 bases between the germline ends. CDR1 and CDR2 are read off the germline V gene as MDHEN and SYDVKM. A note on this clone: Its antigen has not been determined. Base qualities are not provided; no much larger clone lies one nucleotide away.

The source material was CD8+ T cells sorted from blood. The chain employs TRBV28 and TRBJ1-1, and TRBD1 may be the D gene, going by 5 matching bases. The sequence derives from a human donor in good health. The sequenced DNA: TGTGCCAGCAGTTTAGAGGCAGGGAGGAACACTGAAGCTTTCTTT. This sequence encodes CASSLEAGRNTEAFF.